Following are 2 T cell receptor beta chains from one sample sequenced in a study of CXCR3-negative and CXCR3-positive naive CD8 T cells. Findings and caveats of the study: CXCR3-negative naive cells had less hydrophobic TRB CDR3s than did CXCR3-positive naive cells.

Preparation of TRB cDNA libraries relied on 5' RACE carrying UMI labels. After re-calling the 5' RACE reads, TCRdb lists one entry per CDR3 protein, DNA absent. Across about 84,000 distinct CDR3 sequences, the top ten clones capture approximately 0.6% of the sample. Which antigens these TCRs recognize remains unknown. The sequenced sample was naive CXCR3+ CD8+ T cells from blood. The subset here: CD45RO-CCR7+CD27+CD95- naive CD8+ T cells expressing CXCR3 (TNR3+). The receptors originated from a human donor in good health. Some clones in this sample may be carry-over from other donors' samples.

This chain links TRBV29-1 with TRBJ1-1; the D call of TRBD1 rests on TCRdb alone, since no DNA is present to check it. CDR1 and CDR2 from the germline V gene are SQVTM and ANQGSEA. The CDR3 is 14 residues long. The CDR3 is CSVGTVSSNTEAFF.

The rearrangement links TRBV25-1 to TRBJ1-6. Germline CDR1 reads MGHDK; CDR2 reads SYGVNS. This CDR3 has 17 residues. The CDR3 sequence: CASSEYFSNGLGSPLHF.